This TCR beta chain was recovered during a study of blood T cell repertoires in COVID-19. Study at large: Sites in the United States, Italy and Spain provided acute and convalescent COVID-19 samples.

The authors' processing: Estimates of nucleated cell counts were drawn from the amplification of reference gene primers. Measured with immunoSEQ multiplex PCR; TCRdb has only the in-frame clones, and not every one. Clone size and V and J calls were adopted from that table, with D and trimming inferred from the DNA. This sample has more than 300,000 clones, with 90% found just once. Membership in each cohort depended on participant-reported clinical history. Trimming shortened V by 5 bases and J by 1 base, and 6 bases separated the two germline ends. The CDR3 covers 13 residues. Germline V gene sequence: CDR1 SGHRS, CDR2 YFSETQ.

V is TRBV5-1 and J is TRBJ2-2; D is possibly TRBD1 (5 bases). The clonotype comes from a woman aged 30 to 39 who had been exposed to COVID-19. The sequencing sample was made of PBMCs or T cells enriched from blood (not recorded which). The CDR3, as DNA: TGCGCCAGCAGGGGGCAGAACACCGGGGAGCTGTTTTTT. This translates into CASRGQNTGELFF.